This T cell receptor beta chain derives from a study of cytotoxic CD8 clonotypes in ibrutinib-treated CLL. In the study overall: For this cohort, patients were ten to twelve relapsed/refractory and roughly 14 treatment-naive, while 17 to 18 were IGHV unmutated. Specimens for response were gathered following a median approximately 12 months of therapy, spanning 6 to 36. 24 partial and 2 complete responses; at median roughly 67 months, approximately 14 remitted, around 12 progressed.

CDR1 and CDR2 (germline): MNHNY, SVGAGI (reference sequence). This CDR3 spans 14 amino acids. V shed 2 bases and J 6 bases; nucleotides not matched to a gene: 2. Study results and caveats: Clonality increased with ibrutinib response but returned toward baseline at progression.

Worth noting for this clone: Antigen unknown.

This table comes from immunoSEQ multiplex PCR, and its TCRdb copy is limited to in-frame clones, with some not included. The data show roughly 180,000 clones, about two thirds seen once. The chain uses TRBV6-6 and TRBJ2-1; 9 nucleotides match TRBD1. Sample: PBMCs, taken after 24 months of ibrutinib treatment. The source of this sequence is a human donor with chronic lymphocytic leukemia. The CDR3 reads CASSYGTGSNEQFF. CDR3 nucleotide sequence: TGTGCCAGCAGTTACGGGACAGGGTCCAATGAGCAGTTCTTC.